These 19 T cell receptor beta chains originate from one sample sequenced in a study of T-cell memory formation after mild COVID-19. TCRdb passed the 5' RACE reads through MiXCR, listing each CDR3 protein once. There are under 350,000 distinct CDR3 sequences in the sample; around 15% occur only once, and roughly 25% lies in the top ten. Input material: PBMCs or a T cell subset sorted from them (not recorded which). Receptors originate from a young man who had mild COVID-19 (a few samples of this study predate the infection). Cell type and time point are not known.

This clonotype was counted many times. The chain has TRBV5-1 and TRBJ2-1; D call uncertain. CDR3 length: 15 residues. Germline lookup yields CDR1 SGHRS and CDR2 YFSETQ. The V gene lost 0 bases and the J gene lost 4 bases, with 11 bases spanning the gap. The DNA of the CDR3 is TGCGCCAGCAGCTTGGGAGTATACTCATACAATGAGCAGTTCTTC. Its translation is CASSLGVYSYNEQFF. The full variable domain, completed using reference TRBV5-1 and TRBJ2-1, is KAGVTQTPRYLIKTRGQQVTLSCSPISGHRSVSWYQQTPGQGLQFLFEYFSETQRNKGNFPGRFSGRQFSNSRSEMNVSTLELGDSALYLCASSLGVYSYNEQFFGPGTRLTVL.

This clonotype was seen more than once but under ten times. This chain connects TRBV19 to TRBJ2-5, with 9 positions matching TRBD2. The CDR3 has 15 amino acids. With 5 bases clipped from V and 2 bases from J, the junction kept 6 bases outside the gene matches. CDR1 is LNHDA, CDR2 SQIVND, per germline (reference sequence). CDR3 loop: CASSPAAGGQETQYF. CDR3 coding DNA: TGTGCCAGTAGTCCCGCAGCGGGGGGTCAAGAGACCCAGTACTTC.

There are a few counts of this clonotype. The rearrangement links TRBV4-1 to TRBJ2-7; D call uncertain. V dropped 0 bases and J dropped 5 bases, with 8 bases sitting between them. Per germline, CDR1 MGHRA and CDR2 YSYEKL. CDR3 length: 13 residues. The DNA for the CDR3 is TGCGCCAGCAGCCAAGACCCGGGCCACGAGCAGTACGTC. Residues: CASSQDPGHEQYV.

This clonotype has just a few counts. The chain has TRBV7-9 and TRBJ2-7; possibly TRBD1 for D (6 bases). Trimming left V 4 bases short and J 2 bases short, with 15 bases between. The germline gives CDR1 SEHNR, CDR2 FQNEAQ (reference sequence). The CDR3 runs to 15 residues. CDR3 sequence: CASSSPTGKTYEQYF. For the CDR3, the DNA is TGTGCCAGCAGCTCACCGACAGGAAAAACCTACGAGCAGTACTTC.

The CDR3 loop is CASSSDGSEAFF. The CDR3 nucleotides are TGCGCCAGCAGCTCGGACGGTTCAGAAGCTTTCTTT. The genes are TRBV5-1 and TRBJ1-1; D call uncertain. Trimming stripped 3 bases from V and 8 bases from J, with 11 bases between. This CDR3 region has 12 residues. Per the germline V gene, CDR1 is SGHRS and CDR2 is YFSETQ. Drawing the rest from reference TRBV5-1 and TRBJ1-1, the complete variable domain is KAGVTQTPRYLIKTRGQQVTLSCSPISGHRSVSWYQQTPGQGLQFLFEYFSETQRNKGNFPGRFSGRQFSNSRSEMNVSTLELGDSALYLCASSSDGSEAFFGQGTRLTVV.

In its sample, this clonotype was seen a few times. The genes are TRBV12-3 or TRBV12-4 and TRBJ1-6; D gene ambiguous. The V end lost 5 bases, the J end lost 13 bases, and 9 bases lay between the germline ends. The CDR3 sequence is 11 residues long. CDR3 nucleotide sequence: TGTGCCAGCAGTCTCGGCCACCCCCTCCACTTT. Protein sequence: CASSLGHPLHF.

This clonotype was seen only a few times. For the CDR3, the DNA is TGTGCCAGCAGCCCGACGGAGGACACCGGGGAGCTGTTTTTT. This translates into CASSPTEDTGELFF. The V call is TRBV4-2, the J call TRBJ2-2; tentatively, D is TRBD2 (5 bases). Germline V gene lookup returns CDR1 LGHNA and CDR2 YNFKEQ. The V gene lost 4 bases and the J gene lost 3 bases, with 9 bases spanning the gap. This CDR3 has 14 amino acids.

This sequence joins TRBV29-1 and TRBJ2-1; D is uncertain. Trimming removed 6 bases at V and 7 bases at J, with 7 bases between. Germline V gives CDR1 SQVTM, CDR2 ANQGSEA. This CDR3 has 10 amino acids. CDR3 protein: CSVGSNEQFF. The CDR3 nucleotides are TGCAGCGTGGGGTCTAATGAGCAGTTCTTC.

This chain's CDR3 is CASSPSLYSSYNEQFF. CDR3 DNA sequence: TGTGCCAGCAGCCCAAGTCTATACAGCTCCTACAATGAGCAGTTCTTC. The rearrangement joins TRBV6-5 to TRBJ2-1; D call uncertain. The germline V gene encodes CDR1 MNHEY and CDR2 SVGAGI. Trimming cost V 6 bases and J 0 bases, with 15 bases left between them. This CDR3 is 16 amino acids long.

This sequence joins TRBV4-1 and TRBJ2-7; D is uncertain. The CDR3 spans 13 residues. CDR1 is MGHRA, CDR2 YSYEKL, per germline. V was trimmed by 3 bases and J by 3 bases, leaving 9 bases between them. The CDR3 loop is CASSHASDYEQYF. CDR3 DNA: TGCGCCAGCAGCCATGCTTCAGACTACGAGCAGTACTTC.

This clonotype was counted only a few times. The chain is built from TRBV9 and TRBJ1-2; D not certain. This CDR3 is 16 amino acids long. Germline V lookup: CDR1 SGDLS, CDR2 YYNGEE. V shed 6 bases and J shed 4 bases, with 22 bases lying between them. The chain's CDR3 is CASTLGGQDGIYGYTF. As DNA, the CDR3 is TGTGCCAGCACCCTAGGCGGGCAGGACGGCATCTATGGCTACACCTTC.

The chain links TRBV7-3 to TRBJ1-1, with D unresolved. Germline-derived CDR1 and CDR2 are SGHTA and FQGTGA. This CDR3 has 13 amino acids. The ends were cut back, 3 bases at V and 1 base at J, with 6 bases in the middle. The CDR3 DNA reads as TGTGCCAGCAGCTTGTTCCAGAACACTGAAGCTTTCTTT. It specifies CASSLFQNTEAFF.

This sequence joins TRBV7-2 and TRBJ2-7; maybe TRBD1 (6 bases). The CDR3 consists of 12 residues. Germline CDR1 is SGHTA and CDR2 is FQGNSA. Trimming left V 10 bases short and J 2 bases short, with 12 bases between. The CDR3 DNA sequence: TGTGCCACTCGGACAGTTACCTACGAGCAGTACTTC. Its translation: CATRTVTYEQYF.

Only a few counts were recorded for this clonotype. The chain recombines TRBV6-5 with TRBJ2-3, with 7 positions matching TRBD2. Germline assignment: CDR1 MNHEY and CDR2 SVGAGI. The CDR3 has 17 residues. With 2 bases clipped from V and 1 base from J, the junction kept 9 bases outside the gene matches. The CDR3 region is CASSYGGVRGGTDTQYF. For the CDR3, the DNA is TGTGCCAGCAGTTACGGTGGGGTCCGGGGGGGCACAGATACGCAGTATTTT.

This clonotype was counted many times. The V call is TRBV10-2, the J call TRBJ2-7; weak D call: TRBD1 (6 bases). V was trimmed by 7 bases and J by 1 base, leaving 8 bases between them. The CDR3 length is 12 residues. The germline CDR1 and CDR2 sequences are WSHSY and SAAADI. CDR3 sequence: CASTGQSYEQYF. CDR3 sequence (DNA): TGCGCCAGCACCGGACAGTCCTACGAGCAGTACTTC.

Worth noting for this clonotype: An end of the junction differs from the germline gene, which may be a read error. The chain has TRBV5-4 and TRBJ2-2, with unresolved D. The germline gives CDR1 SGHNT, CDR2 YYREEE (reference sequence). The CDR3 has 12 amino acids. DNA for the CDR3: TGTGCCATCAGCTCCACAGAAGCGGAGCTGTTTTTT. This gives the protein CAISSTEAELFF.

This clonotype was observed at least ten times. The chain couples TRBV4-1 to TRBJ2-1, with 9 bases fitting TRBD1. J was trimmed by 7 bases and V by 3 bases; bases with no gene match: 7. The CDR3 length is 15 residues. The V gene's germline CDR1 is MGHRA and CDR2 YSYEKL. CDR3 DNA sequence: TGCGCCAGCAGCCATCACCGACAGGGGGGTAATGAGCAGTTCTTC. This gives the protein CASSHHRQGGNEQFF.

This chain joins TRBV4-3 and TRBJ2-1, with 11 bases matching TRBD1. CDR3 length equals 16 residues. Germline lookup yields CDR1 LGHNA and CDR2 YSLEER. The V and J ends lost 3 bases and 9 bases, in that order; junction bases with no gene match: 10. The CDR3 nucleotides read TGCGCCAGCAGCCAGGATCCCGGGACAGGGGGTTTTGAGCAGTTCTTC. This gives the protein CASSQDPGTGGFEQFF.

In regard to this clonotype: Its ends do not fully match the called genes, so a read error is possible. The chain is built from TRBV5-1 and TRBJ2-1; no reliable D call. Germline V gene data show CDR1 as SGHRS and CDR2 as YFSETQ. The CDR3 contains 16 residues. The chain's CDR3 is CASSLATERSSNEQFF. Here the CDR3 DNA reads TGCGCCAGCAGCTTGGCTACGGAGAGATCCTCCAATGAGCAGTTCTTC. Supplemented by reference TRBV5-1 and TRBJ2-1, the full variable domain reads KAGVTQTPRYLIKTRGQQVTLSCSPISGHRSVSWYQQTPGQGLQFLFEYFSETQRNKGNFPGRFSGRQFSNSRSEMNVSTLELGDSALYLCASSLATERSSNEQFFGPGTRLTVL.